These T cell receptor beta chains were read from a single sample in a study of regulatory T cells in long-lasting Graves disease. Each CDR3 protein is one row after TCRdb ran MiXCR on the multiplex PCR reads. This repertoire shows hundreds of thousands of distinct CDR3 sequences, about 15% found once; its top ten account for 15% to 20%. Separately, the same data were catalogued under a study of T cells in Graves' hyperthyroidism and ophthalmopathy.

This sample comprised peripheral blood mononuclear cells (PBMCs), obtained at new diagnosis, from a patient treated with antithyroid drugs. These receptors all come from a woman aged 30 to 39 with Graves disease. Both conserved end residues are part of each CDR3. Each record gives: CDR3 protein, CDR3 DNA, D gene, J gene, V gene, clone size. D genes are given only for firm matches. For some rows the clone size is stated as once, few or many, or as a class when expanded; others skip it.

CDR3: CASSQGRVQETQYF
DNA: TGCGCCAGCAGCCAAGGGAGGGTCCAAGAGACCCAGTACTTC
D: -
J: TRBJ2-5
V: TRBV4-1
size: -

CDR3: CASRWTSGSFWEQFF
DNA: TGTGCCAGCAGATGGACTAGCGGGAGCTTCTGGGAGCAGTTCTTC
D: TRBD2
J: TRBJ2-1
V: TRBV6-1
size: -

CDR3: CASSHEGREKLFF
DNA: TGTGCCAGCAGCCATGAAGGGAGGGAAAAACTGTTTTTT
D: -
J: TRBJ1-4
V: TRBV11-2
size: few

CDR3: CTTSAGASSGNTIYF
DNA: TGTACCACCAGTGCCGGGGCATCCTCTGGAAACACCATATATTTT
D: -
J: TRBJ1-3
V: TRBV24-1
size: few

CDR3: CASSFSGRPGDYGYTF
DNA: TGCGCCAGCAGCTTTTCCGGGAGACCTGGGGACTATGGCTACACCTTC
D: -
J: TRBJ1-2
V: TRBV5-1
size: many

CDR3: CASSLGYGVSSYEQYF
DNA: TGTGCCAGCAGTTTAGGTTATGGAGTTTCCTCCTACGAGCAGTACTTC
D: -
J: TRBJ2-7
V: TRBV27
size: many

CDR3: CASSLETSWGGYTF
DNA: TGTGCCAGCAGTTTGGAAACATCGTGGGGCGGCTACACCTTC
D: -
J: TRBJ1-2
V: TRBV12-3/TRBV12-4
size: many

CDR3: CSAREIRGTEAFF
DNA: TGCAGTGCTAGAGAGATTAGGGGAACTGAAGCTTTCTTT
D: -
J: TRBJ1-1
V: TRBV20-1
size: -

CDR3: CASSYSTGVGYTF
DNA: TGTGCCAGCAGTTACTCGACCGGGGTTGGCTACACCTTC
D: -
J: TRBJ1-2
V: TRBV6-2/TRBV6-3
size: once

CDR3: CASSESGGNTEAFF
DNA: TGCGCCAGCAGTGAGTCTGGGGGGAACACTGAAGCTTTCTTT
D: -
J: TRBJ1-1
V: TRBV10-2
size: many

CDR3: CASSQTLLDRVDEQYF
DNA: TGTGCCAGCAGCCAAACCCTCTTGGACAGGGTCGACGAGCAGTACTTC
D: TRBD1
J: TRBJ2-7
V: TRBV3-1
size: many

CDR3: CSASRLGQETQYF
DNA: TGCAGTGCTAGCCGCCTAGGACAAGAGACCCAGTACTTC
D: -
J: TRBJ2-5
V: TRBV20-1
size: many

CDR3: CASRGQGSNQPQHF
DNA: TGTGCCAGCAGAGGACAGGGATCAAATCAGCCCCAGCATTTT
D: TRBD1
J: TRBJ1-5
V: TRBV28
size: many

CDR3: CASNLDRARSQPQHF
DNA: TGTGCCAGCAATCTGGACAGGGCCCGTAGTCAGCCCCAGCATTTT
D: TRBD1
J: TRBJ1-5
V: TRBV28
size: many

CDR3: CASTTGQGEYYGYTF
DNA: TGTGCCAGCACCACTGGACAGGGTGAATACTATGGCTACACCTTC
D: TRBD1
J: TRBJ1-2
V: TRBV12-3/TRBV12-4
size: -

CDR3: CASSLDSLNTGELFF
DNA: TGTGCCAGCAGCCTGGACAGTCTGAACACCGGGGAGCTGTTTTTT
D: -
J: TRBJ2-2
V: TRBV5-5
size: few

CDR3: CASSGHPTGNTIYF
DNA: TGTGCCAGCAGTGGCCATCCTACTGGAAACACCATATATTTT
D: -
J: TRBJ1-3
V: TRBV2
size: -

CDR3: CASSLSGGTGERNEQFF
DNA: TGTGCCAGCAGCTTGAGTGGTGGAACAGGGGAGAGAAATGAGCAGTTCTTC
D: TRBD1
J: TRBJ2-1
V: TRBV5-1
size: -

CDR3: CAISESGWNNEQFF
DNA: TGTGCCATCAGTGAGTCTGGGTGGAACAATGAGCAGTTCTTC
D: -
J: TRBJ2-1
V: TRBV10-3
size: few

CDR3: CASSYVGLSAYEQYF
DNA: TGTGCCAGCAGTTATGTGGGGTTAAGCGCCTACGAGCAGTACTTC
D: -
J: TRBJ2-7
V: TRBV6-5
size: many

CDR3: CASRRNMGDTQYF
DNA: TGTGCCAGCAGAAGGAACATGGGGGATACGCAGTATTTT
D: -
J: TRBJ2-3
V: TRBV27
size: many

CDR3: CSARLALDSGEQYF
DNA: TGCAGTGCCAGACTAGCGCTAGACTCGGGCGAGCAGTACTTC
D: TRBD2
J: TRBJ2-7
V: TRBV20-1
size: many

CDR3: CASSPWREGYEQYF
DNA: TGTGCCAGCAGTCCCTGGCGGGAGGGATACGAGCAGTACTTC
D: TRBD2
J: TRBJ2-7
V: TRBV27
size: many

CDR3: CASSIKGSGNEQFF
DNA: TGTGCCAGTAGTATTAAGGGCTCTGGGAATGAGCAGTTCTTC
D: -
J: TRBJ2-1
V: TRBV19
size: few

CDR3: CASSFPLGGGGRDYEQYF
DNA: TGTGCCAGCAGTTTCCCCCTCGGAGGGGGGGGAAGAGACTACGAGCAGTACTTC
D: -
J: TRBJ2-7
V: TRBV28
size: many

CDR3: CASSQLAGDLPPGEKLFF
DNA: TGTGCCAGCAGCCAACTGGCAGGGGACCTTCCCCCGGGTGAAAAACTGTTTTTT
D: -
J: TRBJ1-4
V: TRBV6-1
size: few

CDR3: CATSLTGTGKYNEQFF
DNA: TGTGCCACCAGTCTGACGGGGACAGGGAAATACAATGAGCAGTTCTTC
D: TRBD1
J: TRBJ2-1
V: TRBV24-1
size: few

CDR3: CASSQDRGQGGAKETQYF
DNA: TGCGCCAGCAGCCAAGATAGGGGACAGGGGGGCGCAAAAGAGACCCAGTACTTC
D: TRBD1
J: TRBJ2-5
V: TRBV4-1
size: -

CDR3: CASRDLIEAFF
DNA: TGTGCCAGCAGGGACCTCATAGAAGCTTTCTTT
D: -
J: TRBJ1-1
V: TRBV28
size: many

CDR3: CASSTSGAGEQFF
DNA: TGTGCCAGCAGTACCTCGGGGGCTGGAGAGCAGTTCTTC
D: -
J: TRBJ2-1
V: TRBV27
size: few

CDR3: CASSVGEGYSYNEQFF
DNA: TGTGCCAGCAGCGTAGGTGAGGGGTACTCCTACAATGAGCAGTTCTTC
D: -
J: TRBJ2-1
V: TRBV9
size: few

CDR3: CASSFGQGSGYSPLHF
DNA: TGTGCCAGCAGCTTCGGACAGGGCTCTGGTTATTCACCCCTCCACTTT
D: TRBD1
J: TRBJ1-6
V: TRBV12-3/TRBV12-4
size: many

CDR3: CASRTQANSPLHF
DNA: TGCGCCAGTCGGACACAGGCCAATTCACCCCTCCACTTT
D: -
J: TRBJ1-6
V: TRBV5-1
size: few

CDR3: CASSQRASGSYNEQFF
DNA: TGTGCCAGCAGCCAACGGGCTAGCGGGAGCTACAATGAGCAGTTCTTC
D: TRBD2
J: TRBJ2-1
V: TRBV7-2
size: few

CDR3: CATSAGGQNNQPQHF
DNA: TGTGCCACCAGTGCCGGAGGACAGAACAATCAGCCCCAGCATTTT
D: -
J: TRBJ1-5
V: TRBV24-1
size: few

CDR3: CSASGRTSGSYEQYF
DNA: TGCAGTGCTTCGGGAAGGACTAGCGGCTCCTACGAGCAGTACTTC
D: TRBD2
J: TRBJ2-7
V: TRBV20-1
size: few

CDR3: CASSLVQLFYSPLHF
DNA: TGTGCCAGCAGCTTAGTTCAATTATTCTATTCACCCCTCCACTTT
D: -
J: TRBJ1-6
V: TRBV11-2
size: -

CDR3: CASSQTAGEAFF
DNA: TGTGCCAGTAGTCAGACGGCGGGGGAAGCTTTCTTT
D: -
J: TRBJ1-1
V: TRBV19
size: many

CDR3: CASSPSQGYSSTDTQYF
DNA: TGTGCCAGCTCACCCTCGCAGGGGTACTCTAGCACAGATACGCAGTATTTT
D: -
J: TRBJ2-3
V: TRBV18
size: few

CDR3: CASRGGGLQNEQFF
DNA: TGCGCCAGCAGAGGGGGGGGATTACAGAATGAGCAGTTCTTC
D: -
J: TRBJ2-1
V: TRBV5-1
size: many

CDR3: CASSPGGALPDTQYF
DNA: TGCGCCAGCAGCCCTGGGGGGGCGTTGCCAGATACGCAGTATTTT
D: -
J: TRBJ2-3
V: TRBV5-1
size: -

CDR3: CSARDMSGGTWGGYTF
DNA: TGCAGTGCTAGGGATATGTCGGGCGGTACCTGGGGCGGCTACACCTTC
D: -
J: TRBJ1-2
V: TRBV20-1
size: few

CDR3: CASSIVSLTGELFF
DNA: TGTGCCAGTAGTATTGTCAGCCTCACCGGGGAGCTGTTTTTT
D: -
J: TRBJ2-2
V: TRBV19
size: -

CDR3: CASSLAGAGALEQYF
DNA: TGTGCCAGCAGCCTAGCGGGAGCCGGCGCTCTCGAGCAGTACTTC
D: TRBD2
J: TRBJ2-7
V: TRBV12-3/TRBV12-4
size: many

CDR3: CASSVLGDPRYEQYF
DNA: TGCGCCAGCAGCGTGTTGGGGGACCCCCGCTACGAGCAGTACTTC
D: -
J: TRBJ2-7
V: TRBV5-1
size: many

CDR3: CASSSQTGAWVAQYF
DNA: TGTGCCAGCAGCTCTCAGACAGGGGCTTGGGTGGCCCAGTACTTC
D: TRBD1
J: TRBJ2-5
V: TRBV7-2
size: few

CDR3: CASSLIPEEKLFF
DNA: TGCGCCAGCAGCTTGATTCCAGAGGAAAAACTGTTTTTT
D: -
J: TRBJ1-4
V: TRBV5-1
size: -

CDR3: CSAQRGGTNEKLFF
DNA: TGCAGTGCCCAGAGGGGGGGAACTAATGAAAAACTGTTTTTT
D: -
J: TRBJ1-4
V: TRBV20-1
size: -

CDR3: CASSYPIDRFFYGYTF
DNA: TGTGCCAGCAGTTACCCCATTGACAGGTTCTTCTATGGCTACACCTTC
D: -
J: TRBJ1-2
V: TRBV6-8
size: many

CDR3: CASSPSLGQGRRNEQFF
DNA: TGTGCCAGCTCACCAAGTTTAGGACAGGGGAGAAGGAATGAGCAGTTCTTC
D: TRBD1
J: TRBJ2-1
V: TRBV18
size: -

CDR3: CASSLDPSGAYEQYF
DNA: TGCGCCAGCAGCTTGGATCCTAGCGGGGCCTACGAGCAGTACTTC
D: TRBD2
J: TRBJ2-7
V: TRBV5-1
size: -

CDR3: CASSLDYRGYNEQFF
DNA: TGTGCCAGCAGCTTAGACTACAGGGGTTACAATGAGCAGTTCTTC
D: TRBD1
J: TRBJ2-1
V: TRBV7-2
size: many

CDR3: CASSLEVLAGEWGYF
DNA: TGTGCCAGCAGCTTAGAAGTTCTAGCGGGGGAATGGGGGTACTTC
D: TRBD2
J: TRBJ2-4
V: TRBV7-2
size: few

CDR3: CASSYSAELNQPQHF
DNA: TGTGCCAGCAGTTACTCCGCGGAGCTCAATCAGCCCCAGCATTTT
D: -
J: TRBJ1-5
V: TRBV6-5
size: many

CDR3: CASTTIGQGLETQYF
DNA: TGTGCCAGCACTACAATCGGACAGGGGTTAGAGACCCAGTACTTC
D: TRBD1
J: TRBJ2-5
V: TRBV6-1
size: many

CDR3: CASSRRDRSTELFF
DNA: TGCGCCAGCAGCCGCCGGGACAGGTCGACGGAGCTGTTTTTT
D: TRBD1
J: TRBJ2-2
V: TRBV4-1
size: -

CDR3: CASSLVLVGGYTF
DNA: TGTGCCAGCAGCCTCGTTCTGGTCGGCGGCTACACCTTC
D: -
J: TRBJ1-2
V: TRBV11-1
size: many

CDR3: CASTGGERNEQFF
DNA: TGCGCCAGCACCGGGGGAGAAAGGAATGAGCAGTTCTTC
D: -
J: TRBJ2-1
V: TRBV5-1
size: many

CDR3: CASSPGARDTQYF
DNA: TGTGCCAGCTCACCGGGGGCCCGTGATACGCAGTATTTT
D: -
J: TRBJ2-3
V: TRBV18
size: many